A selection of T cell receptor beta chains follows, all from one sample in a study of blood T cell repertoires in COVID-19. Here immunoSEQ multiplex PCR was the method, and the copy in TCRdb shows in-frame clones only, minus some. This table holds 150,000 to 200,000 clones, 88% found once. Sequences were obtained from PBMCs or T cells enriched from blood (not recorded which). These receptors were collected from a woman younger than 35 who had recovered from COVID-19. Each CDR3 is given with its conserved first and last residue. D genes are given only for firm matches. The size of a clone is reported for some rows only, either as once, few or many, or as a class for expanded clones.

d_gene,j_gene,v_gene,abundance,CDR3aa,CDR3nt
NA,TRBJ2-5,TRBV7-2,NA,CASSLTRSETQYF,TGTGCCAGCAGCTTGACTAGGTCGGAGACCCAGTACTTC
TRBD2,TRBJ2-1,TRBV7-3,NA,CASSLWASGSNEQFF,TGTGCCAGCAGCTTATGGGCTAGCGGGAGTAATGAGCAGTTCTTC
NA,TRBJ2-1,TRBV7-9,NA,CASSLDPNNEQFF,TGTGCCAGCAGCTTAGATCCAAACAATGAGCAGTTCTTC
TRBD1,TRBJ1-4,TRBV27,NA,CASSGTDNEKLFF,TGTGCCAGCAGCGGGACAGATAATGAAAAACTGTTTTTT
NA,TRBJ1-5,TRBV2,once,CASSVSDQPQHF,TGTGCCAGCAGTGTTTCGGATCAGCCCCAGCATTTT
NA,TRBJ2-7,TRBV9,NA,CASSVAGTYEQYF,TGTGCCAGCAGCGTAGCGGGAACCTACGAGCAGTACTTC
TRBD1,TRBJ2-5,TRBV28,NA,CASRSPGQGGETQYF,TGTGCCAGCAGGAGCCCGGGACAGGGAGGAGAGACCCAGTACTTC
NA,TRBJ1-1,TRBV2,NA,CASSEEFGPEAFF,TGTGCCAGCAGTGAAGAGTTTGGGCCTGAAGCTTTCTTT
TRBD1,TRBJ1-1,TRBV27,NA,CASSLYLGGRATEAFF,TGTGCCAGCAGTTTATACTTAGGGGGCAGGGCCACTGAAGCTTTCTTT
TRBD1,TRBJ1-1,TRBV5-5,NA,CASRGQGNTEAFF,TGTGCCAGCAGGGGACAGGGGAACACTGAAGCTTTCTTT
TRBD2,TRBJ2-7,TRBV28,NA,CASNWRTGGYEQYF,TGTGCCAGCAACTGGAGGACGGGAGGCTACGAGCAGTACTTC
NA,TRBJ1-2,TRBV10-3,NA,CAISGLDRPSNYGYTF,TGTGCCATCAGTGGGCTCGACAGGCCATCTAACTATGGCTACACCTTC
NA,TRBJ1-5,TRBV19,NA,CASSQATRGNQPQHF,TGTGCCAGTAGTCAGGCGACCAGGGGCAATCAGCCCCAGCATTTT
NA,TRBJ2-5,TRBV15,once,CATSRVWETGTQYF,TGTGCCACCAGCAGAGTGTGGGAAACAGGGACCCAGTACTTC
NA,TRBJ2-7,TRBV11-2,NA,CASSQETSGEQYF,TGTGCCAGCAGCCAAGAGACTAGTGGGGAGCAGTACTTC
NA,TRBJ1-4,TRBV23-1,NA,CASSPFCATNEKLFF,TGCGCCAGCAGCCCATTTTGTGCAACTAATGAAAAACTGTTTTTT
TRBD1,TRBJ1-6,TRBV28,NA,CASSSPGQGNNSPLHF,TGTGCCAGCAGTTCTCCGGGACAGGGGAACAATTCACCCCTCCACTTT
TRBD2,TRBJ2-1,TRBV6-2/TRBV6-3,NA,CASSTGLANEQFF,TGTGCCAGCAGTACGGGACTAGCGAATGAGCAGTTCTTC
NA,TRBJ2-3,TRBV15,NA,CATSRDLGLGQYF,TGTGCCACCAGCAGAGATCTGGGGCTGGGGCAGTATTTT
NA,TRBJ2-5,TRBV12-3/TRBV12-4,NA,CASSLSRAETQYF,TGTGCCAGCAGTTTATCCAGGGCTGAGACCCAGTACTTC
NA,TRBJ1-5,TRBV7-8,NA,CASSTRQNQPQHF,TGTGCCAGCAGCACGAGACAGAATCAGCCCCAGCATTTT
NA,TRBJ1-1,TRBV6-5,NA,CASSRETGSNTEAFF,TGTGCCAGCAGTAGAGAGACAGGATCGAACACTGAAGCTTTCTTT
NA,TRBJ1-5,TRBV11-2,NA,CASSSNQQPQHF,TGTGCCAGCAGTTCTAATCAACAGCCCCAGCATTTT
TRBD2,TRBJ2-3,TRBV3-1/TRBV3-2,NA,CASSQQASGSRGDTQYF,TGTGCCAGCAGCCAACAGGCTAGCGGGAGTCGGGGAGATACGCAGTATTTT
TRBD2,TRBJ2-3,TRBV28,NA,CASSFVTGGEDTQYF,TGTGCCAGCAGTTTCGTCACCGGGGGGGAAGATACGCAGTATTTT
TRBD1,TRBJ1-6,TRBV27,NA,CASRTGESPLHF,TGTGCCAGCCGGACAGGGGAGTCACCCCTCCACTTT
TRBD1,TRBJ1-1,TRBV5-1,NA,CASSLGGTAVWGAEAFF,TGCGCCAGCAGCTTGGGTGGGACAGCGGTGTGGGGCGCTGAAGCTTTCTTT
TRBD2,TRBJ2-7,TRBV7-9,NA,CASSLAAGGTYEQYF,TGTGCCAGCAGCTTAGCAGCGGGGGGAACCTACGAGCAGTACTTC
NA,TRBJ1-6,TRBV2,NA,CASSGNRENSPLHF,TGTGCCAGCAGTGGTAACAGGGAAAATTCACCCCTCCACTTT
NA,TRBJ1-5,TRBV18,NA,CASSPVQGRSNQPQHF,TGTGCCAGCTCACCAGTACAGGGTCGAAGCAATCAGCCCCAGCATTTT
TRBD1,TRBJ1-4,TRBV4-1,NA,CASSRMGQLNEKLFF,TGCGCCAGCAGCCGGATGGGACAGCTGAATGAAAAACTGTTTTTT
TRBD1,TRBJ1-5,TRBV7-9,once,CASSFGGTGINQPQHF,TGTGCCAGCAGCTTTGGGGGGACAGGGATTAATCAGCCCCAGCATTTT
NA,TRBJ2-5,TRBV27,NA,CASSPLLQETQYF,TGTGCCAGCAGTCCGTTGCTACAAGAGACCCAGTACTTC
NA,TRBJ2-5,TRBV6-2/TRBV6-3,NA,CASSYGGDLQETQYF,TGTGCCAGCAGTTACGGTGGGGACTTGCAAGAGACCCAGTACTTC
TRBD1,TRBJ2-1,TRBV19,few,CASAGQGVMDEQFF,TGTGCCAGCGCAGGACAGGGGGTAATGGATGAGCAGTTCTTC
TRBD1,TRBJ1-5,TRBV7-8,NA,CASSSMQGAQPQHF,TGTGCCAGCAGCTCGATGCAGGGGGCTCAGCCCCAGCATTTT
NA,TRBJ1-6,TRBV19,NA,CASSETWPTPRSPLHF,TGTGCCAGTAGCGAGACTTGGCCAACACCCCGCTCACCCCTCCACTTT
NA,TRBJ1-1,TRBV7-2,NA,CASSFRPHTGGTEAFF,TGTGCCAGCAGCTTTAGGCCACATACAGGTGGTACTGAAGCTTTCTTT
TRBD2,TRBJ2-2,TRBV5-1,NA,CASSLAPAGAGELFF,TGCGCCAGCAGCTTGGCCCCAGCGGGGGCCGGGGAGCTGTTTTTT
NA,TRBJ1-1,TRBV6-5,NA,CASTRGRDTEAFF,TGTGCCAGCACCCGGGGGAGAGACACTGAAGCTTTCTTT
NA,TRBJ2-7,TRBV27,NA,CASSLSGQPVAEQYF,TGTGCCAGCAGTTTATCCGGACAGCCAGTGGCGGAGCAGTACTTC
TRBD2,TRBJ2-7,TRBV7-3,NA,CASSLSGGSYEQYF,TGTGCCAGCAGCTTATCAGGCGGGAGCTACGAGCAGTACTTC
NA,TRBJ1-4,TRBV27,NA,CASSPLWGLGEKLFF,TGTGCCAGCAGCCCCTTATGGGGGCTTGGTGAAAAACTGTTTTTT
NA,TRBJ1-1,TRBV3-1/TRBV3-2,once,CASSQSSTGFLTEAFF,TGTGCCAGCAGCCAATCATCGACAGGATTTCTCACTGAAGCTTTCTTT
NA,TRBJ2-7,TRBV6-6,NA,CAIKRDNSYEQYF,TGTGCCATCAAGAGGGACAACTCCTACGAGCAGTACTTC
NA,TRBJ2-1,TRBV24-1,NA,CATSDPLANINEQFF,TGTGCCACCAGTGACCCCCTAGCGAACATCAATGAGCAGTTCTTC
TRBD1,TRBJ2-2,TRBV10-1,NA,CASGTGPAWGDTGELFF,TGCGCCAGTGGGACAGGTCCCGCCTGGGGGGACACCGGGGAGCTGTTTTTT
NA,TRBJ2-7,TRBV7-2,NA,CASSPAAGTTEQYF,TGTGCCAGCAGCCCCGCAGCCGGGACAACCGAGCAGTACTTC
NA,TRBJ1-2,TRBV10-3,NA,CAIKVDSTIVVGYTF,TGTGCCATCAAGGTGGACAGTACCATTGTAGTCGGCTACACCTTC
NA,TRBJ1-5,TRBV19,NA,CASSMAQFQDNQPQHF,TGTGCCAGTAGTATGGCACAATTTCAGGACAATCAGCCCCAGCATTTT
TRBD1,TRBJ1-1,TRBV27,NA,CASSKAGTGTEAFF,TGTGCCAGCAGTAAAGCCGGGACAGGGACTGAAGCTTTCTTT
NA,TRBJ1-1,TRBV13,NA,CASSLAGVGAFF,TGTGCCAGCAGCTTAGCGGGGGTTGGAGCTTTCTTT
NA,TRBJ2-1,TRBV2,NA,CASNTVSVF,TGTGCCAGCAATACAGTCTCGGTCTTC
TRBD2,TRBJ2-3,TRBV4-2,NA,CASSQDGLAGGPGDTQYF,TGTGCCAGCAGCCAAGATGGGCTAGCGGGGGGGCCTGGAGATACGCAGTATTTT
NA,TRBJ1-1,TRBV30,NA,CAWSGGRLMNTEAFF,TGTGCCTGGAGTGGGGGGCGCTTAATGAACACTGAAGCTTTCTTT